The 20 T cell receptor beta chains presented below share a single source sample, sequenced in a study of cytotoxic CD8 clonotypes in ibrutinib-treated CLL. Libraries were prepared by immunoSEQ multiplex PCR; TCRdb keeps only in-frame clonotypes and omits some of them. The sample includes more than 50,000 clones, 57% of them seen just once. Sample: PBMCs, taken after 12 months of ibrutinib treatment. These receptors all stem from a human donor with chronic lymphocytic leukemia.

This chain joins TRBV5-1 and TRBJ1-2; 9 bases are shared with TRBD1. Germline loops: CDR1 SGHRS, CDR2 YFSETQ. The length of the CDR3 is 16 residues. J was trimmed by 0 bases and V by 4 bases; bases with no gene match: 7. DNA for the CDR3: TGCGCCAGCAGCGGGGGACAGGGAACAACTAACTATGGCTACACCTTC. This codes for CASSGGQGTTNYGYTF.

This clone was seen a few times. This chain links TRBV27 with TRBJ1-1; D is undetermined. Trimming shortened V by 4 bases and J by 7 bases, and 10 bases separated the two germline ends. CDR3 length: 12 residues. Per germline, CDR1 MNHEY and CDR2 SMNVEV (reference sequence). The CDR3 region has the DNA TGTGCCAGCAGTTACGACTTGGTTGAAGCTTTCTTT. Protein: CASSYDLVEAFF.

V is TRBV6-6 and J is TRBJ2-4; TRBD2 is a possible D gene (6 bases). Trimming pared 5 bases from V and 7 bases from J, leaving 12 bases between. Per germline, CDR1 MNHNY and CDR2 SVGAGI (reference sequence). The CDR3 is 13 amino acids. The CDR3: CASSTGGSNIQYF. DNA of the CDR3: TGTGCCAGCAGTACCGGGGGTAGTAACATTCAGTACTTC.

V usage is TRBV28 and J usage is TRBJ2-5; D is unresolved. The CDR3 is 14 amino acids. Trimming took 2 bases from V and 5 from J, leaving 12 bases between them. CDR1 is MDHEN, CDR2 SYDVKM, per germline. The CDR3 sequence is CASSLRHRWETQYF. The CDR3 bases are TGTGCCAGCAGTTTACGCCACAGATGGGAGACCCAGTACTTC.

This rearrangement joins TRBV10-3 to TRBJ2-1; 11 nucleotides agree with TRBD2. The CDR3 sequence is 18 residues long. Germline CDR1 is ENHRY and CDR2 is SYGVKD. J gave up 0 bases and V 6 bases, and 10 bases lay outside the gene matches. CDR3 region: CAISGTSGFRSSYNEQFF. The CDR3 DNA sequence: TGTGCCATCAGCGGGACTAGCGGATTCCGGAGCTCCTACAATGAGCAGTTCTTC.

The V and J genes are TRBV11-3 and TRBJ1-5; D call uncertain. The CDR3 spans 16 residues. Germline V gene lookup returns CDR1 SGHNT and CDR2 YENEEA. Between the trimmed V and J ends, which lost 1 base and 0 bases, there was a span of 10 bases. The CDR3 loop reads CASSLVAAYSNQPQHF. DNA of the CDR3: TGTGCCAGCAGCTTAGTGGCAGCGTATAGCAATCAGCCCCAGCATTTT.

CDR3: CASSSGQGALYEQYV. The CDR3 DNA reads as TGTGCCAGTAGTAGCGGACAGGGGGCCCTGTACGAGCAGTACGTC. This sequence joins TRBV19 and TRBJ2-7, with 11 bases matching TRBD1. CDR3 length: 15 amino acids. Per germline, CDR1 LNHDA and CDR2 SQIVND (reference sequence). V lost 4 bases to trimming and J lost 4 bases; unmatched junction nucleotides: 6.

The chain is built from TRBV6-1 and TRBJ1-2; unclear D gene. CDR1 MNHNS and CDR2 SASEGT come from the germline V gene. V was trimmed by 1 base and J by 8 bases, leaving 5 bases between them. There are 11 residues in the CDR3. The CDR3 coding sequence is TGTGCCAGCAGTGAAGGAGGCGGCTACACCTTC. Translated, it gives CASSEGGGYTF.

J is TRBJ2-5 and V is TRBV27, with a possible D match to TRBD1 (6 bases). V was clipped by 6 bases and J by 2 bases, with 13 bases between them. CDR3 length equals 14 residues. Germline V gene lookup returns CDR1 MNHEY and CDR2 SMNVEV (reference sequence). The CDR3 here is CASRETGRQETQYF. CDR3 bases: TGTGCCAGCAGGGAGACAGGAAGACAAGAGACCCAGTACTTC.

The chain links TRBV7-9 to TRBJ1-2; D remains unclear. This CDR3 comprises 17 residues. V was clipped by 5 bases and J by 0 bases, with 19 bases between them. Germline loops: CDR1 SEHNR, CDR2 FQNEAQ (reference sequence). CDR3 loop: CASSPTFGSVTNYGYTF. CDR3 in DNA: TGTGCCAGCAGCCCGACGTTCGGGTCAGTTACTAACTATGGCTACACCTTC.

V and J are TRBV14 and TRBJ1-1; a possible D gene is TRBD1 (5 bases). Trimming shortened V by 1 base and J by 5 bases, and 14 bases separated the two germline ends. Germline V CDR1 and CDR2: SGHDN, FVKESK. This CDR3 spans 15 amino acids. The CDR3 sequence is CASSQGGAVRTEAFF. In nucleotides, the CDR3 is TGTGCCAGCAGCCAAGGAGGGGCTGTCCGAACTGAAGCTTTCTTT. The variable domain in full, with the rest retrieved from reference TRBV14 and TRBJ1-1, is EAGVTQFPSHSVIEKGQTVTLRCDPISGHDNLYWYRRVMGKEIKFLLHFVKESKQDESGMPNNRFLAERTGGTYSTLKVQPAELEDSGVYFCASSQGGAVRTEAFFGQGTRLTVV.

The V call is TRBV6-5, the J call TRBJ2-3; D may match TRBD1 or TRBD2 (5 bases each). Trimming stripped 3 bases from V and 4 bases from J, with 14 bases between. The germline CDR1 and CDR2 sequences are MNHEY and SVGAGI. This CDR3 has 15 residues. The CDR3 DNA sequence: TGTGCCAGCAGTTATGATCGGCGAGGGGCAGATACGCAGTATTTT. This gives the protein CASSYDRRGADTQYF.

This chain uses TRBV6-4 with TRBJ2-3; D call uncertain. Germline V lookup: CDR1 MRHNA, CDR2 SNTAGT. The CDR3 runs to 22 residues. V was cut by 0 bases and J by 6 bases, with 34 bases left in between. The CDR3 DNA reads as TGTGCCAGCAGTGACTCGAACGTTCGTTCGGGTCGCCCAATCCAAACAGCGGATACGCAGTATTTT. This codes for CASSDSNVRSGRPIQTADTQYF.

J is TRBJ2-7 and V is TRBV6-1; 7 bases match TRBD1. Trimming cost V 6 bases and J 5 bases; bases outside gene matches: 7. The CDR3 contains 13 residues. Germline lookup yields CDR1 MNHNS and CDR2 SASEGT. The CDR3 nucleotides read TGTGCCAGCAGAAGACAGGGTGGCAACGAGCAGTACGTC. This translates into CASRRQGGNEQYV.

This clone has only a few counts. The CDR3 sequence: CASSSRWRGYTF. The CDR3 nucleotides are TGTGCCAGCAGCTCCAGGTGGCGTGGCTACACCTTC. The V and J genes are TRBV9 and TRBJ1-2; D unclear. Germline-derived CDR1 and CDR2 are SGDLS and YYNGEE. This CDR3 region has 12 residues. V dropped 4 bases and J dropped 7 bases, with 11 bases sitting between them.

This clone has only one observation. This rearrangement joins TRBV9 to TRBJ2-7; D gene ambiguous. This CDR3 has 12 amino acids. Germline values: CDR1 SGDLS, CDR2 YYNGEE. Between the trimmed V and J ends, which lost 0 bases and 3 bases, there was a span of 4 bases. CDR3 nucleotides: TGTGCCAGCAGCGTAGATGGCTACGAGCAGTACTTC. Translating it yields CASSVDGYEQYF. Based on the CDR3 plus reference TRBV9 and TRBJ2-7, the full variable domain is DSGVTQTPKHLITATGQRVTLRCSPRSGDLSVYWYQQSLDQGLQFLIQYYNGEERAKGNILERFSAQQFPDLHSELNLSSLELGDSALYFCASSVDGYEQYFGPGTRLTVT.

The table lists this clone with a few counts. The chain couples TRBV19 to TRBJ1-5; D is uncertain. Per the germline V gene, CDR1 is LNHDA and CDR2 is SQIVND (reference sequence). This CDR3 is 13 amino acids long. Between the trimmed V and J ends, which lost 7 bases and 6 bases, there was a span of 13 bases. The CDR3 region has the DNA TGTGCCAGTACCCCAACTAGTGTTCAGCCCCAGCATTTT. Its translation: CASTPTSVQPQHF.

This clone has ten or more counts. This sequence joins TRBV4-1 and TRBJ2-3; D could derive from TRBD1 or TRBD2 (5 bases each). V was shortened by 4 bases and J by 4 bases, with 12 bases between the two germline ends. The germline CDR1 and CDR2 sequences are MGHRA and YSYEKL. The CDR3 contains 14 residues. In nucleotides, the CDR3 is TGCGCCAGCAGCCTAGCAGGGAGCTCAGATACGCAGTATTTT. Translated: CASSLAGSSDTQYF.

This chain joins TRBV2 and TRBJ1-5; D is perhaps TRBD1 (6 bases). V was pared by 8 bases and J by 9 bases, with 17 bases between. Germline V lookup: CDR1 SNHLY, CDR2 FYNNEI. The CDR3 loop spans 13 amino acids. In DNA, the CDR3 is TGTGCCAGCGGTCAGGGGACCTCTTTGCCCCAGCATTTT. Translating gives CASGQGTSLPQHF.

The chain links TRBV6-6 to TRBJ2-1, with D unresolved. The CDR3 contains 16 residues. V gave up 1 base and J gave up 0 bases, with 10 bases separating them. From germline, CDR1 is MNHNY and CDR2 SVGAGI (reference sequence). DNA for the CDR3: TGTGCCAGCAGTTACTTGGCAGATAGCTCCTACAATGAGCAGTTCTTC. The encoded protein is CASSYLADSSYNEQFF.